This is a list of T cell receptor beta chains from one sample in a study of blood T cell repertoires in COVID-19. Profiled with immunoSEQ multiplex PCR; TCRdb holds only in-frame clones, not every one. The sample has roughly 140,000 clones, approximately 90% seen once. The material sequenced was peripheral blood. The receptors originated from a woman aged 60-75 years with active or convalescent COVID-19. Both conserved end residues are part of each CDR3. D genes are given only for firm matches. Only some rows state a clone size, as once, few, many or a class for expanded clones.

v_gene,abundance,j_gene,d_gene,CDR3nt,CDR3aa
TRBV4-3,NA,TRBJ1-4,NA,TGCGCCAGCAGCCAAGACAGAACAACTAATGAAAAACTGTTTTTT,CASSQDRTTNEKLFF
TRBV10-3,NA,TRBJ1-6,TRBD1,TGTGCCATCAGTGATGGGACAGAGAGGAATTCACCCCTCCACTTT,CAISDGTERNSPLHF
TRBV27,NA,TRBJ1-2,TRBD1,TGTGCCAGCAGTTTATTGGACAGGGGGTACGGCTACACCTTC,CASSLLDRGYGYTF
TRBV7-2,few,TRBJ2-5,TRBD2,TGTGCCAGCAGCTGGCAGACTAGCCGGGGCGAGACCCAGTACTTC,CASSWQTSRGETQYF
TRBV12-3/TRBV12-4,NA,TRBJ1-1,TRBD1,TGTGCCAGCAGGGGACAGTTGAACACTGAAGCTTTCTTT,CASRGQLNTEAFF
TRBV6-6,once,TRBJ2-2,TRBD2,TGTGCCAGCAGGCCCTCTAGCGGGGTGAACACCGGGGAGCTGTTTTTT,CASRPSSGVNTGELFF
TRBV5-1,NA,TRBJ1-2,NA,TGCGCCAGCAGCCTCGGGTTAAAGTATGGCTACACCTTC,CASSLGLKYGYTF
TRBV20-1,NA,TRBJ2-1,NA,TGCAGTGCTAGTCTAGATGAGCAGTTCTTC,CSASLDEQFF
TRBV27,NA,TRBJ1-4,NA,TGTGCCAGCAGTTTATCTCCGAGGAGGGTTGGGTCTAATGAAAAACTGTTTTTT,CASSLSPRRVGSNEKLFF
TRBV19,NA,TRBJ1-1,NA,TGTGCCAGTAGTACTCAGGGTTGGACTGAAGCTTTCTTT,CASSTQGWTEAFF
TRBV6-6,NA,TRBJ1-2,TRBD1,TGTGCCAGCAATAATCCGGGACAGGACGCTGGCTACACCTTC,CASNNPGQDAGYTF
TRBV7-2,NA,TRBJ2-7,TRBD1,TGTGCCAGCAGCCCGGGACAGACCTACGAGCAGTACTTC,CASSPGQTYEQYF
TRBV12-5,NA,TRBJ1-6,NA,TGTGCTAGTGGTTTGGTCCGAGATTCACCCCTCCACTTT,CASGLVRDSPLHF
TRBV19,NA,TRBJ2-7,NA,TGTGCCAGTAGTTCGCTAGCCTACGAGCAGTACTTC,CASSSLAYEQYF
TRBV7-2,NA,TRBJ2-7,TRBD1,TGTGCCAGCAGGCCCACAGGGGCAGGCGAGCAGTACTTC,CASRPTGAGEQYF
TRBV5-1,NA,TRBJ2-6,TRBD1,TGCGCCAGCGGGGGACAGGGAGGGGCCAACGTCCTGACTTTC,CASGGQGGANVLTF
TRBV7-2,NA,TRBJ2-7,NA,TGTGCCAGCAGCTTAGTTTCCGGGAACTACGAGCAGTACTTC,CASSLVSGNYEQYF
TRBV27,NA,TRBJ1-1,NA,TGTGCCAGCAGTTTTCTTCAGGGTGAAACTTTCTTT,CASSFLQGETFF
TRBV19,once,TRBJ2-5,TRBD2,TGTGCCAGTTCAGTTTTAATAGCGGGGGGCTCTTCAGCGGAGGGGAGTTGGCGAGAGACCCAGTACTTC,CASSVLIAGGSSAEGSWRETQYF
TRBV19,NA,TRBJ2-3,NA,TGTGCCAGTAGTCCCCCGACAGGCCCGGGTTTGGGCACAGATACGCAGTATTTT,CASSPPTGPGLGTDTQYF
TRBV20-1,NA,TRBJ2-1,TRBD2,TGCAGTCTAGCGGGGGATGGTGAGCAGTTCTTC,CSLAGDGEQFF
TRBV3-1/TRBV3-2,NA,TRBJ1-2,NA,TGTGCCAGCAGCCCCCGAGAGGATTACGGCTACACCTTC,CASSPREDYGYTF
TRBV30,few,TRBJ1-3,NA,TGTGCCTGGAGCAGGGACTTCTCTGGAAACACCATATATTTT,CAWSRDFSGNTIYF
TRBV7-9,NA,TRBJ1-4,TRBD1,TGTGCCAGCAGTCTGGGCGTTTTGGGACAGGGTAATGAAAAACTGTTTTTT,CASSLGVLGQGNEKLFF
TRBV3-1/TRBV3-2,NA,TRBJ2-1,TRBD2,TGTGCCAGCAGCCTCAACCTAGCGGACCTCTACAATGAGCAGTTCTTC,CASSLNLADLYNEQFF
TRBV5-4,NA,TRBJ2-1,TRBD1,TGTGCCAGCAGCTTTCGACAGGGTTCTGACACCGGGAATGAGCAGTTCTTC,CASSFRQGSDTGNEQFF
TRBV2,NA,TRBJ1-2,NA,TGTGCCAGCAGCGACCTGGGACTGGCTTATGGCTACACCTTC,CASSDLGLAYGYTF
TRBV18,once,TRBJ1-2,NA,TGTGCCAGCTCACCCTCTCCCGGGACTCGGTATGGCTACACCTTC,CASSPSPGTRYGYTF
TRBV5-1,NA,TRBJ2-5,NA,TGCGCCAGCAGCTTGAGGGGAAGGGTGCAAGAGACCCAGTACTTC,CASSLRGRVQETQYF
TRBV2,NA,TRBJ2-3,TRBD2,TGTGCCAGCAGTAGAATAGCGGGATCCTCCACAGATACGCAGTATTTT,CASSRIAGSSTDTQYF
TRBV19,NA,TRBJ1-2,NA,TGTGCCAGCCGGGACAACCGGGGCTATGGCTACACCTTC,CASRDNRGYGYTF
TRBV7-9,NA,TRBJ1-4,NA,TGTGCCAGCAGCGAAGATACGGGAACCTGGCTGTTTTTT,CASSEDTGTWLFF
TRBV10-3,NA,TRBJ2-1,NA,TGTGCCATCAGTGAGTTGGCAGGGGACAATGAGCAGTTCTTC,CAISELAGDNEQFF
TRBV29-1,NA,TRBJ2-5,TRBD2,TGCAGCGTCGTCGGGGGGGCTCGGACCCAGTACTTC,CSVVGGARTQYF
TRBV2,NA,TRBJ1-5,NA,TGTGCCAGCAGCCCCCCGGGACAAAGGGCCAATCAGCCCCAGCATTTT,CASSPPGQRANQPQHF
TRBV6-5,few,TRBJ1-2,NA,TGTGCCAGCAGCCCGCCGAACGGTGGCTACACCTTC,CASSPPNGGYTF
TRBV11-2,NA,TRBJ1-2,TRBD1,TGTGCCAGCAGCTTACTAACAGGGGCCAACTATGGCTACACCTTC,CASSLLTGANYGYTF
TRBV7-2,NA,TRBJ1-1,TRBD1,TGTGCCAGCAAAGGACAGGGGGCCGGGACTGAAGCTTTCTTT,CASKGQGAGTEAFF
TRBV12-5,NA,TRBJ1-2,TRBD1,TGTGCTAGTGGTTTGGCGCAGGGGGTGGTCACCTTC,CASGLAQGVVTF